These T cell receptor beta chains were read from a single sample in a study of T-cell reconstitution after alpha-beta-depleted transplantation in children. Using its own MiXCR run on the PCR reads, TCRdb lists one record per CDR3 protein. The sample has over 150,000 distinct CDR3 sequences, about 7% seen once; the top ten hold around 5%. The material sequenced was PBMCs, taken before TCRalphabeta/CD19-depleted stem cell transplant. The receptor set was obtained from a boy between 2 and 10 years old with acute lymphoblastic leukemia, due to receive a stem cell transplant. The CDR3 runs from the conserved cysteine through the conserved F or W. A D gene is named only where the DNA matches it firmly. Clone sizes are given selectively: once, few, many, or a class where the clone is expanded.

v_gene: TRBV6-1; j_gene: TRBJ1-1; d_gene: TRBD1; abundance: -; CDR3aa: CASSSQQGDTEAFF; CDR3nt: TGTGCCAGCAGCTCCCAACAGGGGGACACTGAAGCTTTCTTT
v_gene: TRBV27; j_gene: TRBJ2-3; d_gene: -; abundance: many; CDR3aa: CASSRASERTDTQYF; CDR3nt: TGTGCCAGCAGTCGGGCTAGCGAACGCACAGATACGCAGTATTTT
v_gene: TRBV6-2/TRBV6-3; j_gene: TRBJ1-1; d_gene: TRBD1; abundance: -; CDR3aa: CASNMGQLNTEAFF; CDR3nt: TGTGCCAGCAACATGGGACAGTTGAACACTGAAGCTTTCTTT
v_gene: TRBV7-9; j_gene: TRBJ2-3; d_gene: TRBD2; abundance: many; CDR3aa: CASSLTLAGPRDTQYF; CDR3nt: TGTGCCAGCAGCTTAACTCTAGCGGGGCCCAGGGATACGCAGTATTTT
v_gene: TRBV6-5; j_gene: TRBJ2-1; d_gene: -; abundance: -; CDR3aa: CASSYPGERDEQFF; CDR3nt: TGTGCCAGCAGTTACCCAGGGGAAAGGGATGAGCAGTTCTTC
v_gene: TRBV20-1; j_gene: TRBJ2-2; d_gene: -; abundance: -; CDR3aa: CSVDWANTGELFF; CDR3nt: TGCAGTGTTGATTGGGCGAACACCGGGGAGCTGTTTTTT
v_gene: TRBV28; j_gene: TRBJ2-7; d_gene: -; abundance: many; CDR3aa: CASSLIRREQYF; CDR3nt: TGTGCCAGCAGTTTAATACGACGCGAGCAGTACTTC
v_gene: TRBV27; j_gene: TRBJ2-1; d_gene: -; abundance: few; CDR3aa: CASSSPVDYNEQFF; CDR3nt: TGTGCCAGCAGTTCTCCGGTTGATTACAATGAGCAGTTCTTC
v_gene: TRBV5-1; j_gene: TRBJ1-1; d_gene: TRBD1; abundance: many; CDR3aa: CASSSLTGGQGNTEAFF; CDR3nt: TGCGCCAGCAGTTCGCTTACAGGGGGCCAGGGCAACACTGAAGCTTTCTTT
v_gene: TRBV12-3/TRBV12-4; j_gene: TRBJ2-5; d_gene: -; abundance: many; CDR3aa: CASNQGPGGETQYF; CDR3nt: TGTGCCAGCAATCAGGGCCCAGGTGGGGAGACCCAGTACTTC